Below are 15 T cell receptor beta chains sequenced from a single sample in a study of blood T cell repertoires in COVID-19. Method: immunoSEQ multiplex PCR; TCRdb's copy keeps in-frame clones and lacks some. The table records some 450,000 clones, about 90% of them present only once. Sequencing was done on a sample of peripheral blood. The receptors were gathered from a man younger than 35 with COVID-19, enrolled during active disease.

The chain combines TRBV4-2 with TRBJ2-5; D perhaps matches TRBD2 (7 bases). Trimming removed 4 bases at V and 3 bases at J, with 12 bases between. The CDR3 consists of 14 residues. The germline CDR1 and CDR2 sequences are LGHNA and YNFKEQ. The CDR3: CASSRGGQEETQYF. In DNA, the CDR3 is TGTGCCAGCAGCCGGGGGGGCCAAGAAGAGACCCAGTACTTC.

CDR3 nucleotides: TGTGCCAGCACCCACGGGGGAAGGGATAATTCACCCCTCCACTTT. Its translation: CASTHGGRDNSPLHF. The chain links TRBV6-6 to TRBJ1-6; possibly TRBD1 for D (5 bases). The CDR3 contains 15 residues. Germline CDR1 and CDR2: MNHNY and SVGAGI (reference sequence). V lost 7 bases and J 5 bases, leaving 15 bases between the germline ends.

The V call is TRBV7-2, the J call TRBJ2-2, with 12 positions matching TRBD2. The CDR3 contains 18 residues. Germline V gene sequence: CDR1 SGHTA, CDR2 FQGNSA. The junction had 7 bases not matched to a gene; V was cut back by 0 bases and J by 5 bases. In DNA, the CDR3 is TGTGCCAGCAGCTTAGCTCGACTAGCGGGAGTATATACCGGGGAGCTGTTTTTT. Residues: CASSLARLAGVYTGELFF.

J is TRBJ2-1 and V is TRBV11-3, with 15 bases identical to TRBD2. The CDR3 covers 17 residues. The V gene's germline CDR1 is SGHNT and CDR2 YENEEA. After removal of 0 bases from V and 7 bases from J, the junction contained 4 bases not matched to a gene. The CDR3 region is CASSLEGGTSGRNEQFF. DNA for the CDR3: TGTGCCAGCAGCTTAGAGGGGGGGACTAGCGGGAGGAATGAGCAGTTCTTC.

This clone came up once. DNA for the CDR3: TGTGCCAGCAGAGCATTAAATCAGCCCCAGCATTTT. Translated, it gives CASRALNQPQHF. J is TRBJ1-5 and V is TRBV2; D gene uncertain. CDR3 size: 12 residues. With 6 bases removed from V and 4 bases from J, the gap between germline ends came to 7 bases. CDR1 SNHLY and CDR2 FYNNEI come from the germline V gene.

CDR3 DNA sequence: TGCAGCGTTGCCGTCGGTTCCAACTCCTACAATGAGCAGTTCTTC. It specifies CSVAVGSNSYNEQFF. The J gene is TRBJ2-1, the V gene TRBV29-1; D gene uncertain. Germline V gene sequence: CDR1 SQVTM, CDR2 ANQGSEA. CDR3 length: 15 residues. V lost 4 bases to trimming and J lost 0 bases, with 13 bases between them.

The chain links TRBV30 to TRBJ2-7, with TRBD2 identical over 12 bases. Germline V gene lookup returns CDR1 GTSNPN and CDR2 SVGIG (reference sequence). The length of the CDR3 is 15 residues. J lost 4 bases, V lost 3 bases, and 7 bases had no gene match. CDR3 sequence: CAWRSSSGRAYEQYF. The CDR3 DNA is TGTGCCTGGAGATCGTCTAGCGGGAGGGCTTACGAGCAGTACTTC.

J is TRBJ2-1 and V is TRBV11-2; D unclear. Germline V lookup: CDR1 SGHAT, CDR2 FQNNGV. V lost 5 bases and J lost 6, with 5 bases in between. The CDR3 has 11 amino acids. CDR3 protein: CASSLLNEQFF. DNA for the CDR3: TGTGCCAGCAGCCTCCTCAATGAGCAGTTCTTC.

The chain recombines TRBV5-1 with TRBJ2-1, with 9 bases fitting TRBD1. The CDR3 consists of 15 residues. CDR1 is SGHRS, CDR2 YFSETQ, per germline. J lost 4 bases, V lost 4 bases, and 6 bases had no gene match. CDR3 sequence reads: CASSVTGGVYNEQFF. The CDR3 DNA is TGCGCCAGCAGCGTGACAGGGGGGGTTTACAATGAGCAGTTCTTC.

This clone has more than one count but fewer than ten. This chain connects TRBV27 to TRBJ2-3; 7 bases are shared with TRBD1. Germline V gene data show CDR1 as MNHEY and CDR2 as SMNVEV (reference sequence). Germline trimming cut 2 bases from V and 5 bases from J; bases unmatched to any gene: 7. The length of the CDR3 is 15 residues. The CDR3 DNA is TGTGCCAGCAGTTTACCCGACAGGGATGGAGATACGCAGTATTTT. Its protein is CASSLPDRDGDTQYF.

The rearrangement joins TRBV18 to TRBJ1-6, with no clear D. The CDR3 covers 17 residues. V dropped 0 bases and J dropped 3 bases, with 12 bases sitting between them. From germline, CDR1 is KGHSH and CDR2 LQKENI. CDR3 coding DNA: TGTGCCAGCTCACCACCGTTGACCGGGAACTATAATTCACCCCTCCACTTT. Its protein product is CASSPPLTGNYNSPLHF.

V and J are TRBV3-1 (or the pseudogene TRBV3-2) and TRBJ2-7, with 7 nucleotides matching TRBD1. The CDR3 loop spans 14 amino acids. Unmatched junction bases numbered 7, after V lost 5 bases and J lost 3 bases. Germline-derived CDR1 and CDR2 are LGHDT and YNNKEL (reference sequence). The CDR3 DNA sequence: TGTGCCAGCAGCACGACAGGGAAACTCTACGAGCAGTACTTC. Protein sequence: CASSTTGKLYEQYF.

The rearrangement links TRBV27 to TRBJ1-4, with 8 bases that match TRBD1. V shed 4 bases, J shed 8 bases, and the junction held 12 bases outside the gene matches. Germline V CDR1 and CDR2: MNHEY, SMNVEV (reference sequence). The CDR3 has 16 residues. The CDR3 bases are TGTGCCAGCAGTTCGCTACTCCGGACAGGGTTCGAAAAACTGTTTTTT. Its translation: CASSSLLRTGFEKLFF.

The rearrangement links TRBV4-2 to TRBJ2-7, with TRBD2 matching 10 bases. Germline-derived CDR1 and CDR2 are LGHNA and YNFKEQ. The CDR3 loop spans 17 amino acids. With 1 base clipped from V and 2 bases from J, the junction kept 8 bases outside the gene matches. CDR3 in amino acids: CASSQVGSGGTTYEQYF. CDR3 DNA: TGTGCCAGCAGCCAAGTTGGTAGCGGGGGGACAACCTACGAGCAGTACTTC.

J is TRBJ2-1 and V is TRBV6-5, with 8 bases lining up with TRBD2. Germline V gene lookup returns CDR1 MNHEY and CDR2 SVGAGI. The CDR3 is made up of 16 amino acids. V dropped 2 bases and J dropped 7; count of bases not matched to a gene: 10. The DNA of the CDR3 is TGTGCCAGCAGTTACATCCCGGGACTAGGGACGAATGAGCAGTTCTTC. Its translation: CASSYIPGLGTNEQFF.